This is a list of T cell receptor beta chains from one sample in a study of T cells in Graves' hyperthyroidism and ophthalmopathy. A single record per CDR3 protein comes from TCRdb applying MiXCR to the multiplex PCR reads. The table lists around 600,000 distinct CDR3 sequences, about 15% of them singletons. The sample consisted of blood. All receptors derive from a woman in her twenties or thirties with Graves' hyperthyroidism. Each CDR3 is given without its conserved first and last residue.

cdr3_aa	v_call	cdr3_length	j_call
ASSLAASGSWYNEQF	TRBV5-1	15	TRBJ2-1
SARGQETYEQY	TRBV20-1	11	TRBJ2-7
ASSRGLAGNSYEQY	TRBV7-2	14	TRBJ2-7
ASHGSRGSPLH	TRBV5-1	11	TRBJ1-6
ATSDPARQGADTQY	TRBV24-1	14	TRBJ2-3
ATKEGNTGELF	TRBV24-1	11	TRBJ2-2
ASSGGRTNQPQH	TRBV10-1	12	TRBJ1-5
ASSLGLAGGDEQY	TRBV11-2	13	TRBJ2-7
ASSSDPDSFGAQH	TRBV27	13	TRBJ1-5
ASSPPADHHEQF	TRBV28	12	TRBJ2-1